The 25 T cell receptor beta chains below were found in one sample sequenced in a study of T cells in tuberculosis. TCRdb's table, derived via immunoSEQ multiplex PCR, lists solely in-frame clones and lacks some. The sample gives more than 35,000 clones, over 90% of which show up once; roughly 7% is in the top ten. The sequenced sample was PBMCs. The receptors come from a donor between 10 and 35 years old with latent tuberculosis or without tuberculosis infection.

The rearrangement uses TRBV4-1 and TRBJ2-7; 7 bases match TRBD1. V dropped 4 bases and J dropped 6; count of bases not matched to a gene: 12. CDR1 is MGHRA, CDR2 YSYEKL, per germline. CDR3 size: 15 residues. CDR3 protein: CASSPLNSQGIEQYF. CDR3 in DNA: TGCGCCAGCAGCCCATTAAACTCACAGGGGATCGAGCAGTACTTC.

The chain carries TRBV19 and TRBJ2-1; 9 bases agree with TRBD2. The CDR3 extends over 14 amino acids. The V and J ends lost 9 bases and 2 bases, in that order; junction bases with no gene match: 5. Germline V lookup: CDR1 LNHDA, CDR2 SQIVND (reference sequence). The CDR3 nucleotides read TGTGCCAGCAAGATAGCGGGGGCCTACAATGAGCAGTTCTTC. It translates to CASKIAGAYNEQFF.

This clone is termed medium-sized. The genes are TRBV27 and TRBJ2-2, with 7 bases matching TRBD1. The CDR3 is 16 amino acids. V dropped 5 bases and J dropped 1; count of bases not matched to a gene: 7. The germline gives CDR1 MNHEY, CDR2 SMNVEV (reference sequence). The CDR3 region is CASSPGTVKNTGELFF. The CDR3 nucleotides read TGTGCCAGCAGTCCCGGGACAGTTAAGAACACCGGGGAGCTGTTTTTT.

This chain uses TRBV25-1 with TRBJ1-4; D call uncertain. Per germline, CDR1 MGHDK and CDR2 SYGVNS. The CDR3 sequence is 12 residues long. Trimming cost V 9 bases and J 6 bases, with 11 bases left between them. The DNA for the CDR3 is TGTGCCAGTGGGGAGAGGGATGAAAAACTGTTTTTT. It translates to CASGERDEKLFF.

This rearrangement joins TRBV19 to TRBJ2-1; D is unclear. The CDR3 sequence is 11 residues long. Germline values: CDR1 LNHDA, CDR2 SQIVND (reference sequence). Trimming took 5 bases from V and 6 from J, leaving 5 bases between them. CDR3 residues: CASSEVNEQFF. The CDR3 DNA reads TGTGCCAGTAGTGAGGTCAATGAGCAGTTCTTC.

The chain carries TRBV12-2 and TRBJ1-6; no DNA check was done on the table's D call, TRBD1. TRBV12-2 is classified as a pseudogene. The CDR3 sequence is 24 residues long. The CDR3 protein is CASRLVPGQDLKGLSFSYNSPLHF. For the CDR3, the DNA is TGTGCAAGTCGCTTAGTCCCGGGACAGGACCTCAAGGGGTTATCTTTCTCCTATAATTCACCCCTCCACTTT.

The chain combines TRBV30 with TRBJ2-7; D uncertain. Germline values: CDR1 GTSNPN, CDR2 SVGIG (reference sequence). The CDR3 is 13 residues long. The V end was cut by 0 bases, the J end by 0 bases, with 6 bases between. CDR3 in amino acids: CAWSVSDSYEQYF. The CDR3 DNA is TGTGCCTGGAGTGTAAGCGACTCCTACGAGCAGTACTTC.

The CDR3 region is CASTETGAPPAFF. The CDR3 coding sequence is TGTGCCAGCACTGAGACAGGGGCTCCCCCAGCTTTCTTT. The chain combines TRBV6-6 with TRBJ1-1; 8 bases agree with TRBD1. From germline, CDR1 is MNHNY and CDR2 SVGAGI (reference sequence). With 7 bases clipped from V and 10 bases from J, the junction kept 11 bases outside the gene matches. The CDR3 has 13 residues.

This chain joins TRBV5-6 and TRBJ1-3; a weak D match, TRBD1 (5 bases). Trimming took off 0 bases at V and 9 bases at J, with 13 bases between the two ends. Germline assignment: CDR1 SGHDT and CDR2 YYEEEE. There are 14 residues in the CDR3. CDR3 residues: CASSLVRSGGTIYF. DNA of the CDR3: TGTGCCAGCAGCTTGGTACGGAGCGGGGGCACCATATATTTT.

The V call is TRBV19, the J call TRBJ1-1; 11 bases map to TRBD1. Trimming removed 10 bases from V and 4 bases from J; junction bases left unmatched: 8. Germline V gives CDR1 LNHDA, CDR2 SQIVND (reference sequence). The CDR3 spans 14 residues. The CDR3 here is CATDPGTGGTEAFF. In DNA, the CDR3 is TGTGCCACCGACCCCGGGACAGGGGGCACTGAAGCTTTCTTT.

The chain carries TRBV9 and TRBJ2-1, with D possibly matching TRBD2 (6 bases). The V gene's germline CDR1 is SGDLS and CDR2 YYNGEE. This CDR3 has 15 residues. Trimming removed 0 bases at V and 5 bases at J, with 12 bases between. This chain's CDR3 is CASSVAGVGDNEQFF. In DNA form, the CDR3 reads TGTGCCAGCAGCGTAGCGGGGGTGGGGGACAATGAGCAGTTCTTC. Full variable domain (outside the CDR3, taken from reference TRBV9 and TRBJ2-1): DSGVTQTPKHLITATGQRVTLRCSPRSGDLSVYWYQQSLDQGLQFLIQYYNGEERAKGNILERFSAQQFPDLHSELNLSSLELGDSALYFCASSVAGVGDNEQFFGPGTRLTVL.

The chain joins TRBV7-2 to TRBJ2-7; D is uncertain. From germline, CDR1 is SGHTA and CDR2 FQGNSA. The V end was cut by 3 bases, the J end by 1 base, with 4 bases between. The CDR3 contains 12 residues. The CDR3 protein is CASSFRSYEQYF. CDR3 nucleotides: TGTGCCAGCAGCTTCCGGTCCTACGAGCAGTACTTC.

Here the CDR3 DNA reads TGTGCCAGCAGTCCCCTCAGGGGGCGGGTCACAGATACGCAGTATTTT. Encoded protein: CASSPLRGRVTDTQYF. The chain has TRBV27 and TRBJ2-3, with 8 bases identical to TRBD1. This CDR3 region has 16 residues. V gave up 5 bases and J gave up 2 bases; unmatched junction bases: 9. Germline V CDR1 and CDR2: MNHEY, SMNVEV (reference sequence).

The CDR3, as DNA: TGCGCCAGCAGCTTGACAGTTGAAAAACTGTTTTTT. It encodes CASSLTVEKLFF. V usage is TRBV5-1 and J usage is TRBJ1-4; D uncertain. V lost 1 base and J 7 bases, leaving 5 bases between the germline ends. Germline V gives CDR1 SGHRS, CDR2 YFSETQ. This CDR3 region has 12 residues.

The chain couples TRBV2 to TRBJ2-7; D call uncertain. V lost 8 bases and J 1 base, leaving 6 bases between the germline ends. Germline CDR1 and CDR2: SNHLY and FYNNEI. The CDR3 is 11 amino acids. CDR3 DNA: TGTGCCAGCCTCAGTTCCTACGAGCAGTACTTC. This codes for CASLSSYEQYF.

The J gene is TRBJ2-1, the V gene TRBV4-1; 8 bases are shared with TRBD1. CDR1 is MGHRA, CDR2 YSYEKL, per germline. CDR3 length: 15 amino acids. With 4 bases clipped from V and 6 bases from J, the junction kept 8 bases outside the gene matches. The CDR3 here is CASSLLQGAPNEQFF. For the CDR3, the DNA is TGCGCCAGCAGCCTCCTGCAGGGGGCTCCCAATGAGCAGTTCTTC.

The CDR3 is CASSEYLAGREDTQYF. The CDR3, as DNA: TGTGCCAGCAGTGAATACCTAGCGGGGAGGGAAGATACGCAGTATTTT. The gene calls are TRBV6-1 and TRBJ2-3; TRBD2 matches at 9 bases. The CDR3 contains 16 residues. The germline gives CDR1 MNHNS, CDR2 SASEGT. J lost 5 bases, V lost 2 bases, and 8 bases had no gene match.

The rearrangement links TRBV4-1 to TRBJ1-6; 8 positions match TRBD1. The length of the CDR3 is 14 residues. V gave up 2 bases and J gave up 12 bases; unmatched junction bases: 6. Germline loops: CDR1 MGHRA, CDR2 YSYEKL. The CDR3 DNA is TGCGCCAGCAGCCAACTGTCAGGGGGCGAACCCCTCCACTTT. This translates into CASSQLSGGEPLHF.

The CDR3 region is CASSLDQVSRSTDTQYF. The CDR3 nucleotides are TGCGCCAGCAGCTTGGATCAGGTCAGCCGTAGCACAGATACGCAGTATTTT. This chain uses TRBV5-1 with TRBJ2-3; D is ambiguous. Trimming removed 0 bases at V and 0 bases at J, with 14 bases between. Germline V gene sequence: CDR1 SGHRS, CDR2 YFSETQ. The length of the CDR3 is 17 residues.

V is TRBV28 and J is TRBJ2-7, with D perhaps matching TRBD2 (6 bases). Looked up from germline, CDR1 is MDHEN and CDR2 is SYDVKM. This CDR3 has 14 amino acids. The V gene lost 8 bases and the J gene lost 5 bases, with 19 bases spanning the gap. This CDR3 is CASRSGDYLDEQYF. The DNA for the CDR3 is TGTGCCAGCCGGTCGGGAGATTACTTAGACGAGCAGTACTTC.

The chain combines TRBV11-3 with TRBJ1-1, with a weak D call TRBD1 (5 bases). Trimming left V 4 bases short and J 5 bases short, with 14 bases between. The germline CDR1 and CDR2 sequences are SGHNT and YENEEA. There are 14 residues in the CDR3. The CDR3 DNA is TGTGCCAGCAGCTCACGCTGGGGGGATACTGAAGCTTTCTTT. This sequence encodes CASSSRWGDTEAFF.

The rearrangement joins TRBV6-5 to TRBJ1-1; 7 bases align to TRBD1. The V gene's germline CDR1 is MNHEY and CDR2 SVGAGI. V gave up 0 bases and J gave up 7 bases; unmatched junction bases: 5. The CDR3 extends over 14 amino acids. CDR3 DNA: TGTGCCAGCAGTTACTCGAGGGGGCGGAGTGAAGCTTTCTTT. Translation: CASSYSRGRSEAFF.

The J gene is TRBJ1-3, the V gene TRBV7-2, with 7 nucleotides matching TRBD1. With V trimmed by 5 bases and J by 0 bases, 4 bases remained unmatched. The V gene's germline CDR1 is SGHTA and CDR2 FQGNSA. CDR3 size: 15 residues. The CDR3 nucleotides read TGTGCCAGCAGCCTTCAGGGGGGCTCTGGAAACACCATATATTTT. Translating gives CASSLQGGSGNTIYF. Supplemented by reference TRBV7-2 and TRBJ1-3, the full variable domain reads GAGVSQSPSNKVTEKGKDVELRCDPISGHTALYWYRQSLGQGLEFLIYFQGNSAPDKSGLPSDRFSAERTGGSVSTLTIQRTQQEDSAVYLCASSLQGGSGNTIYFGEGSWLTVV.

The rearrangement links TRBV30 to TRBJ2-2; D is perhaps TRBD1 (5 bases). CDR1 and CDR2 (germline): GTSNPN, SVGIG (reference sequence). The CDR3 has 14 amino acids. V lost 5 bases and J lost 1, with 11 bases in between. The CDR3 bases are TGTGCCTGGGACAGTAAGAGGAACACCGGGGAGCTGTTTTTT. Protein: CAWDSKRNTGELFF.

The gene calls are TRBV2 and TRBJ1-6; D might be TRBD1 (6 bases). Per the germline V gene, CDR1 is SNHLY and CDR2 is FYNNEI. The CDR3 consists of 12 residues. Trimming removed 6 bases at V and 11 bases at J, with 11 bases between. CDR3 region: CASRGGATPLHF. CDR3 sequence (DNA): TGTGCCAGCAGGGGGGGGGCGACACCCCTCCACTTT.